This T cell receptor beta chain was captured in a study of T-cell memory formation after mild COVID-19. Study details: Clustering of TCRs was largely donor specific.

This clonotype was counted only a few times. Its antigen is not known. With 7 bases clipped from V and 0 bases from J, the junction kept 14 bases outside the gene matches. The CDR3 has 18 amino acids. Points from the study as a whole: There was no confirmation that second-wave clones peaking on day 37 were SARS-CoV-2 specific. Pre-infection memory held some responding clones, suggesting pre-existing cross-reactive T cells responded. Mainly CM and EM harbored the contracting CD4+ clones; mainly EMRA harbored the CD8+ ones.

TCRdb reprocessed the 5' RACE reads with MiXCR, giving one entry per CDR3 protein. The profile covers about 250,000 distinct CDR3 sequences, with less than 20% appearing a single time and over 2% taken by the ten largest. This chain uses TRBV12-3 or TRBV12-4 with TRBJ2-1; 8 bases are shared with TRBD2. The clonotype was recovered from an adult woman who had mild COVID-19 (a few samples of this study predate the infection). Cell type and time point are not known. Material: PBMCs or a T cell subset sorted from them (not recorded which). The CDR3 protein is CASTGGVSGTYSYNEQFF. Here the CDR3 DNA reads TGTGCCAGCACGGGGGGGGTTAGCGGGACCTACTCCTACAATGAGCAGTTCTTC.